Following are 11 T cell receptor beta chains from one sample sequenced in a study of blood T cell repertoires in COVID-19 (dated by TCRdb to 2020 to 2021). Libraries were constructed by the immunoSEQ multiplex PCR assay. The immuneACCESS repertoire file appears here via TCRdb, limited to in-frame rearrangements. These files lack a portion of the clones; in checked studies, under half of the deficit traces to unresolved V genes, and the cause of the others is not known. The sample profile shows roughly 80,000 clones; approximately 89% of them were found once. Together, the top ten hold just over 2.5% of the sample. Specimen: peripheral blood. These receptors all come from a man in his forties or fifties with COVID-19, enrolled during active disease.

The CDR3 region is CASSSTGDPRGPNYGYTF. The CDR3 bases are TGTGCCAGCAGTTCGACAGGGGACCCCCGTGGACCTAACTATGGCTACACCTTC. The chain carries TRBV28 and TRBJ1-2; the match to TRBD1 covers 8 bases. The CDR3 runs 18 residues. CDR1 MDHEN and CDR2 SYDVKM come from the germline V gene. V lost 4 bases and J lost 0; bases outside the gene matches: 13.

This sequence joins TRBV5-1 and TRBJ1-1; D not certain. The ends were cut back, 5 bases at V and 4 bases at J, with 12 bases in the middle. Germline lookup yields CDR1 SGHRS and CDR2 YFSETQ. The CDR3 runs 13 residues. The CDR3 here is CASSRASGTEAFF. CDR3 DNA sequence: TGCGCCAGCAGTAGGGCGAGCGGCACTGAAGCTTTCTTT.

As DNA, the CDR3 is TGCGCCAGCAGCCGCACGACGGCGGGAGAGTCGTACAATGAGCAGTTCTTC. Its protein product is CASSRTTAGESYNEQFF. This chain joins TRBV4-1 and TRBJ2-1, with 7 bases lining up with TRBD2. Per the germline V gene, CDR1 is MGHRA and CDR2 is YSYEKL. With 4 bases clipped from V and 4 bases from J, the junction kept 13 bases outside the gene matches. The CDR3 is 17 amino acids.

The CDR3 DNA reads TGTGCCAGCAGTGCCTCTGGGGCCCCTTACAATGAGCAGTTCTTC. Translating gives CASSASGAPYNEQFF. The chain links TRBV27 to TRBJ2-1; TRBD1 is a possible D gene (5 bases). V lost 5 bases and J 4 bases, leaving 15 bases between the germline ends. This CDR3 is 15 amino acids long. The germline V gene encodes CDR1 MNHEY and CDR2 SMNVEV (reference sequence).

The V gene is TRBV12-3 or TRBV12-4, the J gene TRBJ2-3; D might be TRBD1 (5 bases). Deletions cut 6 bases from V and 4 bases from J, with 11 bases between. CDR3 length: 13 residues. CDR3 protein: CASSPAGSDTQYF. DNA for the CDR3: TGTGCCAGCAGCCCCGCAGGGTCAGATACGCAGTATTTT.

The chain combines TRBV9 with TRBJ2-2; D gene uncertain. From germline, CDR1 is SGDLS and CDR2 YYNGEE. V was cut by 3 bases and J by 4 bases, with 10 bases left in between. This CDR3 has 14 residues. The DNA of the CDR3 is TGTGCCAGCAGCGATAGCCGAGCCACCGGGGAGCTGTTTTTT. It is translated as CASSDSRATGELFF.

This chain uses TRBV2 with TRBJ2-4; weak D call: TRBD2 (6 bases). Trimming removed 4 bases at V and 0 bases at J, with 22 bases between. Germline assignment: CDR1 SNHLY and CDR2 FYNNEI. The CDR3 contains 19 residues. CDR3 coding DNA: TGTGCCAGCAGTGCAAATCGGGACGGGAGATCCCTAGCCAAAAACATTCAGTACTTC. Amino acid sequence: CASSANRDGRSLAKNIQYF.

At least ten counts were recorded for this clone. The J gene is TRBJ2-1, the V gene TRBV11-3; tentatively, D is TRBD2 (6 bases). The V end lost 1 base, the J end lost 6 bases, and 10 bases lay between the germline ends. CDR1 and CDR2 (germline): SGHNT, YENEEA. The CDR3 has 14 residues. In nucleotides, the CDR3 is TGTGCCAGCAGCTTAGCGGGAGAGGCCAATGAGCAGTTCTTC. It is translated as CASSLAGEANEQFF.

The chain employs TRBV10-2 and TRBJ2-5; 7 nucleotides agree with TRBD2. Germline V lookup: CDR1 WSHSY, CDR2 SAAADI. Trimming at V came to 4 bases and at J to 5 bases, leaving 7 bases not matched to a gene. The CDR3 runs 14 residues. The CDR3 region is CASSGTSPGETQYF. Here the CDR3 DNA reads TGCGCCAGCAGTGGGACTAGTCCTGGGGAGACCCAGTACTTC.

The CDR3, as DNA: TGTGCCAGCAGTGAAGCGCAGGACTACGAGCAGTACTTC. Residues: CASSEAQDYEQYF. The V and J genes are TRBV6-1 and TRBJ2-7; the D is unclear. CDR3 length: 13 residues. V lost 0 bases to trimming and J lost 3 bases, with 6 bases between them. Germline V lookup: CDR1 MNHNS, CDR2 SASEGT.

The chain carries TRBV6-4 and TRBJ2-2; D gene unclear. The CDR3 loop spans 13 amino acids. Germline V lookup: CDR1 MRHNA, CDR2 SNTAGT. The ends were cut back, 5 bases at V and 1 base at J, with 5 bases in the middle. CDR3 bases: TGTGCCAGCAGTCCAGGGAACACCGGGGAGCTGTTTTTT. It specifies CASSPGNTGELFF.